The source of this T cell receptor beta chain is a study of CXCR3-negative and CXCR3-positive naive CD8 T cells. Study results and caveats: Diversity ran similarly high across both naive subsets but far lower in memory CD8+ cells. Cryopreservation partially decreased CXCR3 expression, and most assays used fresh PBMCs. Naive cells that were CXCR3-negative or CXCR3-positive used TRBV-TRBJ genes alike, while memory cells diverged.

Libraries of TRB cDNA were made by 5' RACE and carried UMIs. TCRdb reprocessed the 5' RACE reads and keeps a single row for each CDR3 protein, giving no DNA. The listing records fewer than 60,000 distinct CDR3 sequences. CDR1 and CDR2 from the germline V gene are SGDLS and YYNGEE. This CDR3 spans 14 amino acids. In the case of this clonotype: The antigen is undetermined.

The source material was memory CD8+ T cells from blood. The V and J genes are TRBV9 and TRBJ1-2; TCRdb lists TRBD1, though no DNA is available to test this call. This clonotype was obtained from a human donor in good health. Some clones in this sample may be carry-over from other donors' samples. The CDR3 reads CASSVEGGYYGYTF.